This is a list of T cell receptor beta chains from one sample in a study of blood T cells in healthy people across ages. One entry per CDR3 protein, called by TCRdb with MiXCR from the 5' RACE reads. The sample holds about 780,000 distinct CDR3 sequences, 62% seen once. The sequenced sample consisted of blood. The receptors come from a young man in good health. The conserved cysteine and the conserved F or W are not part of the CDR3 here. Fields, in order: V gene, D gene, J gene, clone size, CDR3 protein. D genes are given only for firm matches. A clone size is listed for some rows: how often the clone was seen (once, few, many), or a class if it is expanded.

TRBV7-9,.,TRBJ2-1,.,ASSYSFRDGRNEQF
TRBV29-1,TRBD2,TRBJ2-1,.,SVTMTSGRPNEQF
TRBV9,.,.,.,ASSVTRSHQETQY
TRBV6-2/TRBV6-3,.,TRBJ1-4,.,ASSYSIPTREKLF
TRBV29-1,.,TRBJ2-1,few,SALPTGPHNEQF
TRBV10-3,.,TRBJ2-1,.,AISDPGLRAYNEQF
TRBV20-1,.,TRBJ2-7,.,SARGVAAYEQY
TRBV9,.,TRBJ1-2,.,ASSSPGLYT
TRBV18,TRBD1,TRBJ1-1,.,ASSPQDRMNTEAF
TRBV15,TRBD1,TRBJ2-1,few,ATSRDRTGAYNEQF
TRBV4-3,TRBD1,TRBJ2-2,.,ASSPTPGQANTGELF
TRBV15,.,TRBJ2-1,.,ATSRVREWEQF
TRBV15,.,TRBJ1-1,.,ATSREENTEAF
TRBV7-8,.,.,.,ASRGGGRSYNEQY
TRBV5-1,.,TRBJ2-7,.,ASSRNEYEQY
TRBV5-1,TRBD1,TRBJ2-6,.,ASRGQGLSSGANVLT
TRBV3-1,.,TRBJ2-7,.,ASSRGGHSSYEQY
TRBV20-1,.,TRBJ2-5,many,SSPGLRGQETQY
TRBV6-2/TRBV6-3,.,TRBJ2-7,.,ASSYAGEQGLLEQY
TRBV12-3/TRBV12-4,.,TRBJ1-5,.,ASSPGTEYSNQPQH
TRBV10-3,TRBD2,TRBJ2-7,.,AISGERGPSYEQY
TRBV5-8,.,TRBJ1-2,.,ASSLNQDIRGYGYT
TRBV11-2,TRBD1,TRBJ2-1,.,ASATETGPSYNEQF
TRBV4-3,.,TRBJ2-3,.,ASSQRARQY
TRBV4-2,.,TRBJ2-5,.,ASSQEGLEETQY
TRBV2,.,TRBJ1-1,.,ASSSKSGATEAF
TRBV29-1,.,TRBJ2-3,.,SVGSGGPTDTQY
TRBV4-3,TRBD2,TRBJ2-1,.,ASSVGPWTSGGVSRNEQF
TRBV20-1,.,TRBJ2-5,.,SARDLRETQY
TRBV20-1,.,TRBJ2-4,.,SVPWIGVQY
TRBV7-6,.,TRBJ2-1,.,ASSPQPNEQF
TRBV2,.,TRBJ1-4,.,ASQGERFEKLF
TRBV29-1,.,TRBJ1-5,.,ARGRLDRSNQPQH
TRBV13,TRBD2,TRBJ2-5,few,ASSIAGGRETQY
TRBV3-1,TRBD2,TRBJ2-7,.,ASSQVAGYEQY
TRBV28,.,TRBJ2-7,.,ASSFPGGRQVSYEQY
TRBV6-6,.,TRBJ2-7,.,ASSSGGQRYEQY
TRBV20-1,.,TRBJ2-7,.,SAGFVDYYEQY
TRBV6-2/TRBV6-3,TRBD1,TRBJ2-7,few,ASSSRGLGNGEQY
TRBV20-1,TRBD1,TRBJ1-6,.,SAAKDRAGSPLH
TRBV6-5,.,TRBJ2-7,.,ASSYSFGYEQY
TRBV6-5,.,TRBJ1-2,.,ASSWYGGYT
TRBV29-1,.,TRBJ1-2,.,SVEMGEYNYGYT
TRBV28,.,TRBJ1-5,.,ASSQDNQPQH
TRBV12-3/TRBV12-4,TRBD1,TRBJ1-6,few,ASSFRDSSRPSPLH
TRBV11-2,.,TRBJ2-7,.,ASSLEGMNEQY
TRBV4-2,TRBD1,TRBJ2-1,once,ASSQAIQGGDEQF
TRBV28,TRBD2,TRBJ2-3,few,ASSLGRGVEY
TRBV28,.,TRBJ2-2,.,ASSLSAGHTNTGELF